This T cell receptor beta chain is drawn from a study of T cells in Graves' hyperthyroidism and ophthalmopathy. The study, taken as a whole, reports: Ophthalmopathy cases were set apart from stable hyperthyroidism by a 13 V-J model. It was a median around 6 months before onset that the model predicted ophthalmopathy.

More than 8 ml fresh peripheral blood yielded the PBMCs. TCR beta CDR3 sequences were amplified from RNA transcripts. A set of HTBI primers served as the primers for a first-round RT-PCR of the TCR CDR3. TCRdb independently ran MiXCR on the multiplex PCR reads; one entry per CDR3 protein. Of around 290,000 distinct CDR3 sequences detected, over 15% appear once; the ten largest clones hold less than 70%. This clonotype came up many times. Its antigen is as yet unknown. Germline assignment: CDR1 MNHNY and CDR2 SVGAGI (reference sequence). This CDR3 is 14 amino acids long. Trimming cost V 2 bases and J 4 bases, with 8 bases left between them.

Sequencing used blood. The clonotype originates from a woman in her sixties with Graves' ophthalmopathy. The chain has TRBV6-6 and TRBJ1-4, with D hard to call. In DNA, the CDR3 is TGTGCCAGCAGTTACCATGGCCGTAATGAAAAACTGTTTTTT. Protein sequence: CASSYHGRNEKLFF.